Included here is one T cell receptor beta chain sequence, with context. This sample was included in a study of T cell changes during pregnancy in multiple sclerosis. There are 12 residues in the CDR3. CDR1 SGDLS and CDR2 YYNGEE come from the germline V gene. V shed 4 bases and J shed 14 bases, with 17 bases lying between them. Generated by immunoSEQ multiplex PCR, the TCRdb table keeps only in-frame clones and is missing some. The data hold tens of thousands of clones, with about 91% observed a single time. Specimen: CD4+ T cells from peripheral blood mononuclear cells, collected before pregnancy. The rearrangement joins TRBV9 to TRBJ2-3, with D possibly TRBD2 on 6 matching bases. The clonotype comes from a female donor with multiple sclerosis, enrolled in a pregnancy study. CDR3 in DNA: TGTGCCAGCAGCAGCCCGGGACTTGAGACGTATTTT. It encodes CASSSPGLETYF. The whole variable domain, filled in from reference TRBV9 and TRBJ2-3, reads DSGVTQTPKHLITATGQRVTLRCSPRSGDLSVYWYQQSLDQGLQFLIQYYNGEERAKGNILERFSAQQFPDLHSELNLSSLELGDSALYFCASSSPGLETYFGPGTRLTVL.